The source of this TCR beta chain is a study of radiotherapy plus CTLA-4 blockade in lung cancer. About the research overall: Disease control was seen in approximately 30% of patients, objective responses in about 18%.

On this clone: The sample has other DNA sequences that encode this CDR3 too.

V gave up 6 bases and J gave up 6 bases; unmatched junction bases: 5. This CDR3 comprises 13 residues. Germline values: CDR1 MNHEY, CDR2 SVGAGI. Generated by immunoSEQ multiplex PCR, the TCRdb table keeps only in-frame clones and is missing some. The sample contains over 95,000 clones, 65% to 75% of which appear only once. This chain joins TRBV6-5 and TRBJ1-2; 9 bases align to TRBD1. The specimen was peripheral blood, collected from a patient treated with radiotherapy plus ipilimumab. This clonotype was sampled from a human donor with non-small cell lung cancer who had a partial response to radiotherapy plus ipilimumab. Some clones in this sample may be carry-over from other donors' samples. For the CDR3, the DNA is TGTGCCAGCAGCTACAACAGGGGGCATGGCTACACCTTC. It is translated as CASSYNRGHGYTF.